Presented here are 32 T cell receptor beta chains from one specimen sequenced in a study of blood T cell repertoires in COVID-19. TCRdb keeps only in-frame clones here, not all; method: immunoSEQ multiplex PCR. The table lists 140,000 or so clones, 88% of them singletons, with roughly a tenth in the top ten. Sequenced sample: peripheral blood. The receptors were sampled from a man between 60 and 75 years old with active or convalescent COVID-19.

About this clone: The sample contains more than one DNA sequence encoding this CDR3. CDR3 nucleotide sequence: TGTGCCAGCAGTCCCCGACAGGCCCAAGAGACCCAGTACTTC. As protein: CASSPRQAQETQYF. This chain uses TRBV7-2 with TRBJ2-5; D possibly corresponds to TRBD1 (6 bases). This CDR3 has 14 residues. CDR1 SGHTA and CDR2 FQGNSA come from the germline V gene. With 6 bases removed from V and 1 base from J, the gap between germline ends came to 12 bases.

V usage is TRBV28 and J usage is TRBJ1-2; 11 nucleotides line up with TRBD1. The trim removed 3 bases at V and 8 bases at J, leaving 8 bases unmatched. The CDR3 extends over 15 amino acids. CDR1 and CDR2 (germline): MDHEN, SYDVKM. The CDR3 sequence is CASSFWDRGSDGYTF. The CDR3 nucleotides are TGTGCCAGCAGTTTTTGGGACAGGGGGTCCGACGGCTACACCTTC.

This clone was seen a few times. The J gene is TRBJ2-7, the V gene TRBV4-1; D ambiguous. The CDR3 is 13 residues long. CDR1 MGHRA and CDR2 YSYEKL come from the germline V gene. V lost 2 bases, J lost 3 bases, and 8 bases lay in between. The CDR3 region has the DNA TGCGCCAGCAGCCAACAGTATTACTACGAGCAGTACTTC. It is translated as CASSQQYYYEQYF.

The CDR3 sequence is CASSGTSGRSTDTQYF. Written as DNA, the CDR3 is TGTGCCAGCTCAGGGACTAGCGGGCGTAGCACAGATACGCAGTATTTT. The chain uses TRBV18 and TRBJ2-3; 12 positions agree with TRBD2. Per germline, CDR1 KGHSH and CDR2 LQKENI. The length of the CDR3 is 16 residues. Trimming at V came to 5 bases and at J to 0 bases, leaving 3 bases not matched to a gene. Combining the CDR3 with reference TRBV18 and TRBJ2-3 gives the whole variable domain NAGVMQNPRHLVRRRGQEARLRCSPMKGHSHVYWYRQLPEEGLKFMVYLQKENIIDESGMPKERFSAEFPKEGPSILRIQQVVRGDSAAYFCASSGTSGRSTDTQYFGPGTRLTVL.

The rearrangement links TRBV3-1 (or the pseudogene TRBV3-2) to TRBJ2-6, with D perhaps matching TRBD2 (6 bases). The CDR3 is 19 amino acids. Per germline, CDR1 LGHDT and CDR2 YNNKEL (reference sequence). Trimming stripped 4 bases from V and 7 bases from J, with 26 bases between. CDR3 in DNA: TGTGCCAGCAGCCCTATGGGGGGTGGGGCCAACGTCCTCGCCAACGTCCTGACTTTC. Protein: CASSPMGGGANVLANVLTF.

This clone was found once. The rearrangement links TRBV9 to TRBJ2-3, with 10 nucleotides matching TRBD1. Germline V gene data show CDR1 as SGDLS and CDR2 as YYNGEE. Trimming at V came to 0 bases and at J to 0 bases, leaving 7 bases not matched to a gene. This CDR3 has 18 residues. CDR3 nucleotide sequence: TGTGCCAGCAGCGTAGAAGGGGACAGGGGCTTGAGCACAGATACGCAGTATTTT. Amino acids: CASSVEGDRGLSTDTQYF.

This chain joins TRBV28 and TRBJ1-2; possibly TRBD1 for D (6 bases). The germline V and J ends were trimmed by 4 bases and 5 bases, with 14 bases remaining between them. The CDR3 runs 14 residues. The V gene's germline CDR1 is MDHEN and CDR2 SYDVKM. CDR3 sequence: CASSSGTTFYGYTF. CDR3 in DNA: TGTGCCAGCAGTTCAGGGACAACGTTTTATGGCTACACCTTC.

The gene calls are TRBV9 and TRBJ2-1; TRBD2 matches 9 bases. Germline trimming cut 4 bases from V and 2 bases from J; bases unmatched to any gene: 7. The CDR3 runs 16 residues. CDR1 and CDR2 (germline): SGDLS, YYNGEE. The CDR3 sequence is CASSQRAGGTYNEQFF. The CDR3 coding sequence is TGTGCCAGCAGCCAGAGGGCGGGAGGGACCTACAATGAGCAGTTCTTC.

The V and J genes are TRBV7-9 and TRBJ2-2, with 10 bases lining up with TRBD2. The V segment lost 2 bases and the J segment 1 base; nucleotides outside the gene matches: 1. Per the germline V gene, CDR1 is SEHNR and CDR2 is FQNEAQ (reference sequence). The CDR3 consists of 16 residues. The chain's CDR3 is CASSLSGRENTGELFF. CDR3 nucleotide sequence: TGTGCCAGCAGCTTAAGCGGGAGGGAGAACACCGGGGAGCTGTTTTTT.

The table lists this clone with a few counts. This chain uses TRBV29-1 with TRBJ1-3, with D hard to call. The CDR3 is 14 residues long. Germline CDR1 is SQVTM and CDR2 is ANQGSEA. Trimming cost V 3 bases and J 0 bases, with 9 bases left between them. The CDR3 nucleotides are TGCAGCGTTGATGGAGAATGCTCTGGAAACACCATATATTTT. Its protein product is CSVDGECSGNTIYF.

The chain carries TRBV19 and TRBJ2-7, with TRBD2 as a possible D gene (5 bases). This CDR3 has 15 amino acids. Trimming took 6 bases from V and 2 from J, leaving 17 bases between them. Germline-derived CDR1 and CDR2 are LNHDA and SQIVND (reference sequence). The CDR3 region is CASSPGSLAPYEQYF. CDR3 nucleotides: TGTGCCAGTAGCCCGGGGAGTCTAGCCCCCTACGAGCAGTACTTC. Complete variable domain (other parts from reference TRBV19 and TRBJ2-7): DGGITQSPKYLFRKEGQNVTLSCEQNLNHDAMYWYRQDPGQGLRLIYYSQIVNDFQKGDIAEGYSVSREKKESFPLTVTSAQKNPTAFYLCASSPGSLAPYEQYFGPGTRLTVT.

There are a few counts of this clone. CDR3 residues: CASSPPVQGNEQFF. CDR3 nucleotides: TGTGCCAGCTCACCACCGGTGCAGGGCAATGAGCAGTTCTTC. The gene calls are TRBV18 and TRBJ2-1, with D perhaps TRBD1 (5 bases). Germline V CDR1 and CDR2: KGHSH, LQKENI. V lost 0 bases and J 6 bases, leaving 9 bases between the germline ends. The length of the CDR3 is 14 residues.

This chain uses TRBV6-2 or TRBV6-3 with TRBJ2-3, with 8 positions matching TRBD2. Trimming removed 5 bases from V and 6 bases from J; junction bases left unmatched: 10. Germline loops: CDR1 MNHEY, CDR2 SVGEGT. CDR3 size: 15 residues. The CDR3 DNA is TGTGCCAGCAGTCTTAGCGGGAATGATTGGGATACGCAGTATTTT. This encodes CASSLSGNDWDTQYF.

The chain uses TRBV5-8 and TRBJ1-6, with unresolved D. Trimming left V 1 base short and J 5 bases short, with 7 bases between. The CDR3 has 14 amino acids. Per the germline V gene, CDR1 is SGHTS and CDR2 is YDEGEE. The CDR3 here is CASSLRGNNSPLHF. CDR3 coding DNA: TGTGCCAGCAGCTTGAGAGGGAATAATTCACCCCTCCACTTT.

This clone has a single count. This rearrangement joins TRBV19 to TRBJ1-3; 8 nucleotides match TRBD1. The trim removed 9 bases at V and 0 bases at J, leaving 4 bases unmatched. Germline assignment: CDR1 LNHDA and CDR2 SQIVND (reference sequence). CDR3 size: 14 residues. DNA for the CDR3: TGTGCCAGCACGGACAGGGCCTCTGGAAACACCATATATTTT. Its translation: CASTDRASGNTIYF. Supplemented by reference TRBV19 and TRBJ1-3, the full variable domain reads DGGITQSPKYLFRKEGQNVTLSCEQNLNHDAMYWYRQDPGQGLRLIYYSQIVNDFQKGDIAEGYSVSREKKESFPLTVTSAQKNPTAFYLCASTDRASGNTIYFGEGSWLTVV.

This clone was detected a few times. This chain joins TRBV28 and TRBJ2-1, with D tentatively TRBD2 (6 bases). The V end lost 2 bases, the J end lost 0 bases, and 23 bases lay between the germline ends. The length of the CDR3 is 20 residues. Germline V gene data show CDR1 as MDHEN and CDR2 as SYDVKM. This chain's CDR3 is CASSLVLGRDGPGSYNEQFF. The CDR3 DNA is TGTGCCAGCAGTTTAGTCTTGGGGCGGGACGGACCTGGCTCCTACAATGAGCAGTTCTTC.

The chain recombines TRBV6-1 with TRBJ2-7, with D perhaps matching TRBD2 (5 bases). In germline, CDR1 is MNHNS, CDR2 SASEGT. Trimming removed 0 bases from V and 3 bases from J, with 18 bases in between. This CDR3 comprises 17 residues. This CDR3 reads CASSEAFSTSGNYEQYF. In nucleotides, the CDR3 is TGTGCCAGCAGTGAAGCTTTTTCTACGTCGGGGAACTACGAGCAGTACTTC.

The rearrangement links TRBV5-3 to TRBJ2-7, with D possibly being TRBD2 (7 bases). TRBV5-3 is designated an ORF whose function remains uncertain. CDR3 size: 15 residues. The V end was cut by 0 bases, the J end by 2 bases, with 12 bases between. The CDR3 spells CARSLAGGEAYEQYF. CDR3 DNA sequence: TGTGCCAGAAGCTTGGCGGGGGGCGAAGCCTACGAGCAGTACTTC.

This chain links TRBV7-2 with TRBJ2-1; 10 bases fit TRBD2. With V trimmed by 1 base and J by 0 bases, 9 bases remained unmatched. CDR1 and CDR2 (germline): SGHTA, FQGNSA. This CDR3 is 19 amino acids long. CDR3 residues: CASSLVPLAGASSYNEQFF. CDR3 coding DNA: TGTGCCAGCAGCTTAGTCCCCCTAGCGGGAGCGAGCTCCTACAATGAGCAGTTCTTC.

V usage is TRBV5-1 and J usage is TRBJ2-1, with 9 bases fitting TRBD1. After removal of 3 bases from V and 6 bases from J, the junction contained 7 bases not matched to a gene. The germline gives CDR1 SGHRS, CDR2 YFSETQ. This CDR3 comprises 15 residues. The CDR3 DNA is TGCGCCAGCAGCTACCAACAGGGGGCGCCCAATGAGCAGTTCTTC. Amino acid sequence: CASSYQQGAPNEQFF.

The V and J genes are TRBV7-9 and TRBJ2-5, with D maybe TRBD1 (6 bases). Trimming removed 1 base from V and 3 bases from J, with 12 bases in between. CDR1 SEHNR and CDR2 FQNEAQ come from the germline V gene (reference sequence). CDR3 length equals 15 residues. CDR3 in amino acids: CASSLGTQGKETQYF. CDR3 coding DNA: TGTGCCAGCAGCTTAGGGACACAGGGAAAAGAGACCCAGTACTTC.

The V gene is TRBV12-5, the J gene TRBJ1-2; unclear D gene. CDR3 length: 13 amino acids. The ends were cut back, 3 bases at V and 0 bases at J, with 5 bases in the middle. Germline values: CDR1 LGHNT, CDR2 FRNRAP. CDR3 in DNA: TGTGCTAGTGGTTTAACACCTAACTATGGCTACACCTTC. Protein: CASGLTPNYGYTF.

CDR3 region: CASSWGGTGSYEQYF. As DNA, the CDR3 is TGTGCCAGCAGCTGGGGGGGGACAGGGTCCTACGAGCAGTACTTC. The chain recombines TRBV5-5 with TRBJ2-7; TRBD1 aligns across 9 bases. Germline V lookup: CDR1 SGHKS, CDR2 YYEKEE (reference sequence). J gave up 1 base and V 3 bases, and 5 bases lay outside the gene matches. The CDR3 covers 15 residues.

This rearrangement joins TRBV12-5 to TRBJ1-6; TRBD1 might be the D (5 bases). CDR1 is LGHNT, CDR2 FRNRAP, per germline. There are 15 residues in the CDR3. Between the trimmed V and J ends, which lost 0 bases and 7 bases, there was a span of 10 bases. The CDR3 sequence is CASGLVRGPNSPLHF. CDR3 coding DNA: TGTGCTAGTGGTTTGGTAAGGGGCCCAAATTCACCCCTCCACTTT.

V usage is TRBV28 and J usage is TRBJ2-3, with D hard to call. The germline V gene encodes CDR1 MDHEN and CDR2 SYDVKM. The V gene lost 4 bases and the J gene lost 2 bases, with 4 bases spanning the gap. The CDR3 is made up of 12 amino acids. The CDR3 spells CASSSVTDTQYF. In nucleotides, the CDR3 is TGTGCCAGCAGTTCCGTCACAGATACGCAGTATTTT.

This chain connects TRBV28 to TRBJ2-1; 16 positions agree with TRBD2. The CDR3 loop spans 15 amino acids. The ends lost 10 bases at V and 12 bases at J; junction bases unmatched: 12. Germline CDR1 and CDR2: MDHEN and SYDVKM. This CDR3 is CATYSGTSGRVGQFF. In DNA form, the CDR3 reads TGTGCCACCTATTCCGGGACTAGCGGGAGGGTGGGGCAGTTCTTC. Supplemented by reference TRBV28 and TRBJ2-1, the full variable domain reads DVKVTQSSRYLVKRTGEKVFLECVQDMDHENMFWYRQDPGLGLRLIYFSYDVKMKEKGDIPEGYSVSREKKERFSLILESASTNQTSMYLCATYSGTSGRVGQFFGPGTRLTVL.

This clone was detected a few times. This chain uses TRBV7-9 with TRBJ1-5, with TRBD1 identical over 9 bases. The CDR3 consists of 13 residues. Germline trimming cut 5 bases from V and 7 bases from J; bases unmatched to any gene: 3. Germline V gene lookup returns CDR1 SEHNR and CDR2 FQNEAQ (reference sequence). CDR3 sequence reads: CASSGTGRQPQHF. The CDR3 DNA reads TGTGCCAGCAGCGGGACAGGGCGGCAGCCCCAGCATTTT.

The V call is TRBV7-9, the J call TRBJ2-2; 12 nucleotides match TRBD1. V dropped 3 bases and J dropped 7; count of bases not matched to a gene: 3. The CDR3 consists of 15 residues. CDR1 and CDR2 (germline): SEHNR, FQNEAQ (reference sequence). The CDR3 nucleotides read TGTGCCAGCAGCTTGGGACAGGGGGCTGGCGGGGAGCTGTTTTTT. It encodes CASSLGQGAGGELFF.

The chain couples TRBV18 to TRBJ2-5; a weak D match, TRBD2 (7 bases). The V gene lost 3 bases and the J gene lost 5 bases, with 10 bases spanning the gap. CDR1 is KGHSH and CDR2 is LQKENI in the germline V gene. The CDR3 runs to 13 residues. The CDR3 spells CASSPGGHETQYF. The CDR3 nucleotides read TGTGCCAGCTCACCGGGGGGGCACGAGACCCAGTACTTC. The full variable domain, completed using reference TRBV18 and TRBJ2-5, is NAGVMQNPRHLVRRRGQEARLRCSPMKGHSHVYWYRQLPEEGLKFMVYLQKENIIDESGMPKERFSAEFPKEGPSILRIQQVVRGDSAAYFCASSPGGHETQYFGPGTRLLVL.

The chain links TRBV6-5 to TRBJ2-7, with TRBD1 matching 8 bases. Germline CDR1 and CDR2: MNHEY and SVGAGI. Unmatched junction bases numbered 5, after V lost 2 bases and J lost 2 bases. The CDR3 is 15 amino acids. As DNA, the CDR3 is TGTGCCAGCAGTTACGTCCAGGGGGCAGCCTACGAGCAGTACTTC. Protein product: CASSYVQGAAYEQYF.

CDR3 in amino acids: CASRGTSGSTETQYF. The CDR3, as DNA: TGTGCCAGCAGGGGGACTAGCGGGAGCACCGAGACCCAGTACTTC. The chain has TRBV28 and TRBJ2-5; 14 nucleotides match TRBD2. Unmatched junction bases numbered 5, after V lost 6 bases and J lost 5 bases. The CDR3 has 15 amino acids. Germline CDR1 is MDHEN and CDR2 is SYDVKM.

The chain combines TRBV29-1 with TRBJ1-1; a weak D match, TRBD1 (5 bases). The CDR3 extends over 10 amino acids. Germline CDR1 and CDR2: SQVTM and ANQGSEA. V was trimmed by 7 bases and J by 11 bases, leaving 14 bases between them. The CDR3 region is CSGDSRGAFF. The CDR3 region has the DNA TGCAGCGGGGACTCCCGTGGGGCTTTCTTT.